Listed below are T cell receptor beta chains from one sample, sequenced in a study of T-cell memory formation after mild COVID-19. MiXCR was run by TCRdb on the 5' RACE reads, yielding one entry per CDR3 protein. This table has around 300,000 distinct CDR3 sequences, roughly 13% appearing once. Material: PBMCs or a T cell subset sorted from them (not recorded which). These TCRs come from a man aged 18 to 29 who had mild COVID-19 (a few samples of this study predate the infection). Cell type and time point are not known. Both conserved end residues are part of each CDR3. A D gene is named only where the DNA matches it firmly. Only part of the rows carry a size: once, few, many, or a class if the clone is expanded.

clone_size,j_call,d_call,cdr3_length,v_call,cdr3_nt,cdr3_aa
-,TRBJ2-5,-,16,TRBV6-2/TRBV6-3,TGTGCCAGCAGTTACTCGAGGACGGTATACGAGGAGACCCAGTACTTC,CASSYSRTVYEETQYF
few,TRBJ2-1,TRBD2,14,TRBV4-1,TGCGCCAGCAGCCTCTGGTCGAGCGGGGACGAGCAGTTCTTC,CASSLWSSGDEQFF
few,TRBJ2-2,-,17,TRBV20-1,TGCAGTGCTAGAGACCCCGGAACGGGGGTTGTGGACGGGGAGCTGTTTTTT,CSARDPGTGVVDGELFF
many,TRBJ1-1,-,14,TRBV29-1,TGCAGCGTTGAAGGTATGGGATGGGACACTGAAGCTTTCTTT,CSVEGMGWDTEAFF
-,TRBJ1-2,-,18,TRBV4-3,TGCGCCAGCAGCCCTGAGCTACTAGCGGGGGTGCTCCCGGGTGGCTACACCTTC,CASSPELLAGVLPGGYTF
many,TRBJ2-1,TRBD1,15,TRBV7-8,TGTGCCAGCAGCAGGGACAGGGGGCAGTACAATGAGCAGTTCTTC,CASSRDRGQYNEQFF
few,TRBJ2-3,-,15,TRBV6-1,TGTGCCAGCACCGCCGGGCACCCGGGCACAGATACGCAGTATTTT,CASTAGHPGTDTQYF
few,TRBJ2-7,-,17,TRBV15,TGTGCCACCAGCAGAGCCCAAGGTTGGGGGCGCATCAACGAGCAGTACTTC,CATSRAQGWGRINEQYF
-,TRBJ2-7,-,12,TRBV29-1,TGCAGTTTCACCGACGACTCCTACGAGCAGTACTTC,CSFTDDSYEQYF
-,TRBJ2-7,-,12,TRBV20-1,TGCAGTGCTAGAGTAGCGAGCTACGAGCAGTACTTC,CSARVASYEQYF
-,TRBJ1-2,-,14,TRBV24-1,TGTGCCACCAGTGATAGACGGCTTTTTGATGGCTACACCTTC,CATSDRRLFDGYTF
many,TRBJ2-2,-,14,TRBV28,TGTGCCAGCAGTCCACCGGGGCATGCCGGGGAGCTGTTTTTT,CASSPPGHAGELFF
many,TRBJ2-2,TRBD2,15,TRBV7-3,TGTGCCAGCAGCTTAGTGGCGGGGGACACCGGGGAGCTGTTTTTT,CASSLVAGDTGELFF
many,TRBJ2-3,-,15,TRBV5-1,TGCGCCAGCGCCGGCGGGGAAACTAGCACAGATACGCAGTATTTT,CASAGGETSTDTQYF
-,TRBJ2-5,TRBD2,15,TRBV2,TGTGCCAGCAGGTCGGGAGGACTAGCGGAAGAGACCCAGTACTTC,CASRSGGLAEETQYF
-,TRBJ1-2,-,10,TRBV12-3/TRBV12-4,TGTGCCAGCTGGGGTGATGGCTACACCTTC,CASWGDGYTF
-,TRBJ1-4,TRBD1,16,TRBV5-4,TGTGCCATGCAGGGGGGCGAAGGCGCAGAGTATGAAAAACTGTTTTTT,CAMQGGEGAEYEKLFF
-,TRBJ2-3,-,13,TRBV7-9,TGTGCCAGCAGCTTCCTACACCCAGATACGCAGTATTTT,CASSFLHPDTQYF
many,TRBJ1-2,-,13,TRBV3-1,TGTGCCAGCAGTCCAGACATATTCTATGGCTACACCTTC,CASSPDIFYGYTF
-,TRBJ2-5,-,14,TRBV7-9,TGTGCCAGCAGCTTACCAGGACAGCCACGGACCCAGTACTTC,CASSLPGQPRTQYF